A selection of T cell receptor beta chains follows, all from one sample in a study of blood T cell repertoires in COVID-19. Measured with immunoSEQ multiplex PCR; TCRdb has only the in-frame clones, and not every one. This sample has a few hundred thousand clones; around 88% occur once, and the top ten carry approximately 15%. Material: PBMCs or T cells enriched from blood (not recorded which). The source is a woman in her fifties or sixties with acute COVID-19. The CDR3 runs from the conserved cysteine through the conserved F or W. The D gene is left open where the match is weak. Clone size appears in some rows only: once, few, many, or a class for an expanded clone.

CDR3nt,CDR3aa,j_gene,v_gene,d_gene,abundance
TGTGCCAGTAGACGCACCGGGACAGACCTTTACGAGCAGTACTTC,CASRRTGTDLYEQYF,TRBJ2-7,TRBV19,TRBD1,-
TGTGCCAGCTCACCACAACTAGCGGGGAACACCGGGGAGCTGTTTTTT,CASSPQLAGNTGELFF,TRBJ2-2,TRBV18,TRBD2,-
TGTGCCAGCAGTGTCCGGGAGGAAAATGAAAAACTGTTTTTT,CASSVREENEKLFF,TRBJ1-4,TRBV28,-,-
TGTGCCAGCAGCCTGGGCGGGGCTAGCGCTGCCTACGAGCAGTACTTC,CASSLGGASAAYEQYF,TRBJ2-7,TRBV5-4,-,-
TGTGCCAGCAGCCCCCGGGGAGACATCCCCTATGGCTACACCTTC,CASSPRGDIPYGYTF,TRBJ1-2,TRBV3-1/TRBV3-2,-,few
TGTGCCAGCAAGGCTAGCGGGAGGAGGGAGACCCAGTACTTC,CASKASGRRETQYF,TRBJ2-5,TRBV2,TRBD2,once
TGTGCCAGCAGTGACTCGGGGGGATGGCCCCAGCATTTT,CASSDSGGWPQHF,TRBJ1-5,TRBV6-5,-,once
TGTGCCAGCAGCCCTCGACTGGAAGGAGAGCAGTACTTC,CASSPRLEGEQYF,TRBJ2-7,TRBV7-6,-,few
TGTGCCAGCAGCTTATTCCGTAGCGGGATTCATCGACTGAATGAGCAGTTCTTC,CASSLFRSGIHRLNEQFF,TRBJ2-1,TRBV11-2,TRBD2,-
TGTGCCAGCGGGTCTCCGACAGGGTACTTCTACGAGCAGTACTTC,CASGSPTGYFYEQYF,TRBJ2-7,TRBV27,TRBD1,-
TGTGCCAGCAGGCGACTAGCGGCCACCTACGAGCAGTACTTC,CASRRLAATYEQYF,TRBJ2-7,TRBV7-2,TRBD2,-
TGTGCCAGCAGTCCGTACCAAGAGACCCAGTACTTC,CASSPYQETQYF,TRBJ2-5,TRBV7-6,-,-
TGTGCCAGCAGTCCCCTAGAAATCCCTGGAAACACCATATATTTT,CASSPLEIPGNTIYF,TRBJ1-3,TRBV25-1,-,-
TGTGCCAGCAACCGGCCGGGACTAGAGGATGGTGAGCAGTTCTTC,CASNRPGLEDGEQFF,TRBJ2-1,TRBV6-5,TRBD2,-
TGTGCCACAGGGCCCGGACTAGCGTTCGAGACCCAGTACTTC,CATGPGLAFETQYF,TRBJ2-5,TRBV2,TRBD2,once
TGCAGCGCCGGAGCTTCGACAGGGGGCGACTATGGCTACACCTTC,CSAGASTGGDYGYTF,TRBJ1-2,TRBV29-1,TRBD1,-
TGTGCCAGCAGCTTCGGACTAGCGGGAGATACGCAGTATTTT,CASSFGLAGDTQYF,TRBJ2-3,TRBV5-4,TRBD2,-
TGTGCCAGCAGCTTGGCCCTAGCGCGGTACCAAGAGACCCAGTACTTC,CASSLALARYQETQYF,TRBJ2-5,TRBV5-6,-,-
TGTGCCACCAGTGACTGGACTAGCGGTCCCACAGATACGCAGTATTTT,CATSDWTSGPTDTQYF,TRBJ2-3,TRBV24-1,TRBD2,-
TGTGCCAGCACCCTGACTAGCGGGAGCTACAATGAGCAGTTCTTC,CASTLTSGSYNEQFF,TRBJ2-1,TRBV6-5,TRBD2,-
TGTGCCAGCACCCCCTGGGGGGGCCGGGAGACCCAGTACTTC,CASTPWGGRETQYF,TRBJ2-5,TRBV7-2,-,-
TGTGCCAGTAGTGTGGGCGGGACCGGAGAGACCCAGTACTTC,CASSVGGTGETQYF,TRBJ2-5,TRBV19,-,-
TGTGCCAGCAGCTTTACCGGGACTAGCGGGAACAATGAGCAGTTCTTC,CASSFTGTSGNNEQFF,TRBJ2-1,TRBV7-2,TRBD2,-
TGCGCCAGCAGCGGGGGGAGTGCCGGGCCGAGGGGGACCCAGTACTTC,CASSGGSAGPRGTQYF,TRBJ2-5,TRBV5-1,-,-
TGTGCCAGCAGCTTAGTTTCCGCTAGCGCCATTAACAATGAGCAGTTCTTC,CASSLVSASAINNEQFF,TRBJ2-1,TRBV7-2,-,-
TGTGCCAGCAGTAGGAAGTTAAACTATAACTATGGCTACACCTTC,CASSRKLNYNYGYTF,TRBJ1-2,TRBV28,-,-
TGTGCCAGCAGCTTGCCGTTTTACACCGAGGGAGGCACTGAAGCTTTCTTT,CASSLPFYTEGGTEAFF,TRBJ1-1,TRBV7-2,-,-
TGTGCCAGCAGCTTAACGGCTACGGGACTCCCCAAGACCCAGTACTTC,CASSLTATGLPKTQYF,TRBJ2-5,TRBV7-2,-,-
TGTGCCAGCAGCTCACTACTAGCGGGAGGCACCTACGAGCAGTACTTC,CASSSLLAGGTYEQYF,TRBJ2-7,TRBV7-9,TRBD2,-
TGTGCCAGCAGCCAGACTAGCGGGAGGGTGCCTAGCACAGATACGCAGTATTTT,CASSQTSGRVPSTDTQYF,TRBJ2-3,TRBV3-1/TRBV3-2,TRBD2,-
TGTGCCAGCAGCTTAAGACAGGCTCTAAGCACAGATACGCAGTATTTT,CASSLRQALSTDTQYF,TRBJ2-3,TRBV7-2,-,once
TGTGCCAGCAGTGATGTTAGAAGAACTAATGAAAAACTGTTTTTT,CASSDVRRTNEKLFF,TRBJ1-4,TRBV25-1,-,-
TGTGCCAGTAGTATTGCGGGAGGCCTATACGAGCAGTACTTC,CASSIAGGLYEQYF,TRBJ2-7,TRBV19,TRBD2,-
TGTGCCAGCAGCTTAGGTTTCGGGTCAGCCTCTGAAGCTTTCTTT,CASSLGFGSASEAFF,TRBJ1-1,TRBV11-1,-,-
TGTGCCAGCAGTTACTCATGGGACATAAACAATGAGCAGTTCTTC,CASSYSWDINNEQFF,TRBJ2-1,TRBV6-5,-,-
TGTGCCAGCAGCTTGACTAGCGGGAGGCAGGGGTTGTGGGCCCAGTACTTC,CASSLTSGRQGLWAQYF,TRBJ2-5,TRBV5-4,TRBD2,-
TGTGCCACCAGTGATTCCGGGACAGGGTATGCGGCCCAGCATTTT,CATSDSGTGYAAQHF,TRBJ1-5,TRBV24-1,TRBD1,-
TGTGCCAGCTCACCTCGAGGGTACGAGACTGAAGCTTTCTTT,CASSPRGYETEAFF,TRBJ1-1,TRBV18,-,-
TGTGCCAGTAGTAATTACAGGGGTAGCAATCAGCCCCAGCATTTT,CASSNYRGSNQPQHF,TRBJ1-5,TRBV19,TRBD1,-
TGTGCCTGGAGTTACACAGGGTTAAATGAAAAACTGTTTTTT,CAWSYTGLNEKLFF,TRBJ1-4,TRBV30,-,-